This T cell receptor beta chain was retrieved from a study of T cell responses to AZD1222 COVID-19 vaccine. Study-wide points: Of the AZD1222 recipients, only six were seropositive at baseline.

There are 11 residues in the CDR3. Germline CDR1 LNHDA, CDR2 SQIVND (reference sequence). The germline V and J ends were trimmed by 7 bases and 6 bases, with 10 bases remaining between them. Assay used: immunoSEQ multiplex PCR; TCRdb lists only in-frame clones, some missing. This sample yields approximately 100,000 clones, of which around 84% are seen a single time; over 3.5% belongs to the top ten. Details on this clone: The antigen is not known.

The starting material was peripheral blood, obtained 28 days after the second AZD1222 dose. V usage is TRBV19 and J usage is TRBJ2-7; D gene uncertain. The clonotype originates from an adult who received the AZD1222 COVID-19 vaccine. The CDR3 DNA sequence: TGTGCCAGTACCCAAGGGCTCGAGCAGTACTTC. It specifies CASTQGLEQYF. Together with reference TRBV19 and TRBJ2-7, the CDR3 gives the full variable domain: DGGITQSPKYLFRKEGQNVTLSCEQNLNHDAMYWYRQDPGQGLRLIYYSQIVNDFQKGDIAEGYSVSREKKESFPLTVTSAQKNPTAFYLCASTQGLEQYFGPGTRLTVT.